These T cell receptor beta chains were read from a single sample in a study of CD8+CD57+ T cells in acquired aplastic anemia. TCRdb reprocessed the reads via MiXCR and lists one record per CDR3 protein. The table shows 250,000 to 300,000 distinct CDR3 sequences, with approximately 58% occurring only once. Material for sequencing was sorted CD4+, CD8+, or CD8+CD57+ T cells (not recorded which) from PBMCs. The receptors derive from a human donor with aplastic anemia. Both conserved end residues are part of each CDR3. D genes are given only for firm matches. Some rows have no size entry. The others give once, few or many, or a class for an expanded clone.

abundance	v_gene	j_gene	d_gene	CDR3aa	CDR3nt
many	TRBV20-1	TRBJ2-1	TRBD2	CSATGLAGSLEQFF	TGCAGTGCTACGGGACTAGCGGGAAGCCTCGAGCAGTTCTTC
many	TRBV20-1	TRBJ1-5	-	CSARAWEGPQHF	TGCAGTGCTAGAGCCTGGGAGGGGCCCCAGCATTTT
many	TRBV10-2	TRBJ2-5	-	CASLDGGSLRETQYF	TGCGCCAGCTTAGACGGGGGATCCCTAAGAGAGACCCAGTACTTC
-	TRBV2	TRBJ1-5	-	CASSEWGNQPQHF	TGTGCCAGCAGTGAGTGGGGAAATCAGCCCCAGCATTTT
-	TRBV19	TRBJ2-3	TRBD2	CASSVLASGYTDTQYF	TGTGCCAGTAGCGTCTTGGCTAGCGGATACACAGATACGCAGTATTTT
-	TRBV7-8	TRBJ2-7	-	CAGSSYLSSYEQYF	TGTGCCGGCAGCTCGTACCTGAGCTCCTACGAGCAGTACTTC
many	TRBV19	TRBJ2-3	-	CASSILGSDTQYF	TGTGCCAGTAGTATCCTCGGTAGCGATACGCAGTATTTT
once	TRBV7-3	TRBJ2-7	-	CASSFNGNYEQYF	TGTGCCAGCAGCTTTAACGGAAACTACGAGCAGTACTTC
many	TRBV10-2	TRBJ1-1	-	CASSGVRGNTEAFF	TGCGCCAGCAGTGGTGTGAGGGGGAACACTGAAGCTTTCTTT
-	TRBV25-1	TRBJ1-1	-	CASSGLNTEAFF	TGTGCCAGCAGTGGCCTGAACACTGAAGCTTTCTTT
-	TRBV7-8	TRBJ1-1	TRBD1	CASSQQGQGTEAFF	TGTGCCAGCAGCCAACAGGGGCAGGGCACTGAAGCTTTCTTT
few	TRBV5-1	TRBJ2-7	-	CASSLSVGEQYF	TGCGCCAGCAGCTTGAGTGTGGGGGAGCAGTACTTC
-	TRBV12-3/TRBV12-4	TRBJ1-1	-	CASSLGGVTEAFF	TGTGCCAGCAGTTTGGGGGGAGTCACTGAAGCTTTCTTT
many	TRBV18	TRBJ2-5	-	CASSAFQETQYF	TGTGCCAGCTCAGCTTTCCAAGAGACCCAGTACTTC
few	TRBV19	TRBJ2-1	-	CASSIGWNEQFF	TGTGCCAGTAGTATCGGATGGAATGAGCAGTTCTTC
few	TRBV7-2	TRBJ2-7	-	CASSLAGATGQQYF	TGTGCCAGCAGCTTAGCGGGGGCGACTGGTCAGCAGTACTTC
-	TRBV2	TRBJ1-5	TRBD1	CASRAQGSNQPQHF	TGTGCCAGCAGGGCACAGGGGTCCAATCAGCCCCAGCATTTT
-	TRBV7-3	TRBJ2-1	TRBD2	CASASGGANEQFF	TGTGCCAGCGCTAGCGGGGGGGCTAATGAGCAGTTCTTC
-	TRBV29-1	TRBJ2-7	-	CSAQRARTGGEQYF	TGCAGCGCCCAACGGGCACGTACCGGGGGCGAGCAGTACTTC
-	TRBV19	TRBJ2-7	TRBD2	CASARSGTSGTYEQYF	TGTGCCAGTGCCCGTTCCGGGACTAGCGGCACCTACGAGCAGTACTTC
many	TRBV5-1	TRBJ1-2	-	CASSLALADDGYTF	TGCGCCAGCAGCTTGGCCTTGGCTGACGATGGCTACACCTTC
-	TRBV24-1	TRBJ2-5	TRBD2	CATSQGGGETQYF	TGTGCCACCAGTCAGGGCGGGGGAGAGACCCAGTACTTC
-	TRBV7-8	TRBJ2-7	-	CASSPDGGGTNRGQYF	TGTGCCAGCAGCCCCGACGGGGGGGGAACGAACAGGGGGCAGTACTTC
-	TRBV9	TRBJ2-1	TRBD2	CASSVDFSGEGQFF	TGTGCCAGCAGCGTAGACTTCAGCGGGGAGGGGCAGTTCTTC
many	TRBV12-3/TRBV12-4	TRBJ2-5	-	CASKLAPQETQYF	TGTGCCAGCAAGCTAGCGCCCCAAGAGACCCAGTACTTC
-	TRBV9	TRBJ1-3	-	CASSVASTLSSGNTIYF	TGTGCCAGCAGCGTAGCTAGCACCCTGAGCTCTGGAAACACCATATATTTT
-	TRBV2	TRBJ1-2	-	CASSEAPWDYGYTF	TGTGCCAGCAGTGAAGCGCCATGGGACTATGGCTACACCTTC
-	TRBV24-1	TRBJ1-5	-	CATSYPTGNHPQHF	TGTGCCACCAGTTATCCAACAGGGAATCATCCCCAGCATTTT
-	TRBV20-1	TRBJ2-3	-	CSASSTDTQYF	TGCAGTGCTAGTTCTACAGATACGCAGTATTTT